This TCR beta chain was recorded in a study of control samples from healthy donors and cancer patients. The method was immunoSEQ multiplex PCR; TCRdb's version includes in-frame clones alone and lacks a portion of them. The profile shows some 120,000 clones, roughly 84% of them singletons. V lost 9 bases to trimming and J lost 5 bases; unmatched junction nucleotides: 12. The CDR3 consists of 15 residues. Germline V gives CDR1 MNHEY, CDR2 SVGAGI. The chain carries TRBV6-5 and TRBJ2-2, with TRBD2 matching over 7 bases. The sequence came from a man aged 50 to 60 in good health. Sequencing was done on a sample of blood. In nucleotides, the CDR3 is TGTGCCAGTACAGAGCCAAGGGAGGGAACCGGGGAGCTGTTTTTT. Its translation is CASTEPREGTGELFF.